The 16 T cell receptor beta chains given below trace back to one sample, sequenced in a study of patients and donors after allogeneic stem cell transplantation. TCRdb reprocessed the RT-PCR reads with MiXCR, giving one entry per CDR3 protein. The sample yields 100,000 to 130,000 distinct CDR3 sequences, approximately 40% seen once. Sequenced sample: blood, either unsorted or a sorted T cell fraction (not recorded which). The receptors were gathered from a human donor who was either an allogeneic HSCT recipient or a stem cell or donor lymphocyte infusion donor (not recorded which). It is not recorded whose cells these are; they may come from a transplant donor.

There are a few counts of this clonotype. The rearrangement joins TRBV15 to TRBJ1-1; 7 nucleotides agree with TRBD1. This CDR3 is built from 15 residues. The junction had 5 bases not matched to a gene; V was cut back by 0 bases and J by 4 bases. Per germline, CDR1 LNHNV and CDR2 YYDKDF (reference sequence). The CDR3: CATSRDRRGRTEAFF. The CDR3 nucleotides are TGTGCCACCAGCAGAGATCGGAGGGGGCGCACTGAAGCTTTCTTT.

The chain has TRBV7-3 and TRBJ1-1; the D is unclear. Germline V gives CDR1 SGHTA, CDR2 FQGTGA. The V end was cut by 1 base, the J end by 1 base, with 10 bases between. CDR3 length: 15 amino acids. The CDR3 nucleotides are TGTGCCAGCAGCTTAAATCTGGGTACGAACACTGAAGCTTTCTTT. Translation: CASSLNLGTNTEAFF.

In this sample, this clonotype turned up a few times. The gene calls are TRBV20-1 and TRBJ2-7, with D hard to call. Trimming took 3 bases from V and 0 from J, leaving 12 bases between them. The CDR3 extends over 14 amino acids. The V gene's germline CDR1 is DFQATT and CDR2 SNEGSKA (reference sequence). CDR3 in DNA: TGCAGTGCTAGCCCTTTCAGGATCTCCTACGAGCAGTACTTC. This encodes CSASPFRISYEQYF.

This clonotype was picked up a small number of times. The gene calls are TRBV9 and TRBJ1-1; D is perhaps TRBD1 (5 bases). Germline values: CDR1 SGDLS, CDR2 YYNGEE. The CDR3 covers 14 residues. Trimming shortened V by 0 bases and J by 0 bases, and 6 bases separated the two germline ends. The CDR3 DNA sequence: TGTGCCAGCAGCGTAGGGGGGATGAACACTGAAGCTTTCTTT. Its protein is CASSVGGMNTEAFF.

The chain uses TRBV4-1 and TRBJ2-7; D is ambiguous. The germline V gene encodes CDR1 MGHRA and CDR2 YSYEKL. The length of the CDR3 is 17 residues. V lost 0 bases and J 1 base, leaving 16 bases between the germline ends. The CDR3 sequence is CASSQEIDRASSYEQYF. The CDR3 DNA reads TGCGCCAGCAGCCAAGAAATAGACCGGGCCTCATCCTACGAGCAGTACTTC.

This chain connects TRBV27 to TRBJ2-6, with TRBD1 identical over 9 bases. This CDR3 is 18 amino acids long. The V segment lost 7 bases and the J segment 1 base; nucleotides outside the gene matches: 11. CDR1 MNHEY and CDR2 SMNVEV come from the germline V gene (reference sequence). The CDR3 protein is CASTLHGTGTSGANVLTF. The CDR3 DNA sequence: TGTGCCAGCACTCTACATGGGACAGGGACGTCTGGGGCCAACGTCCTGACTTTC. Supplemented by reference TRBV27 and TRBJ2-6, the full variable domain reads EAQVTQNPRYLITVTGKKLTVTCSQNMNHEYMSWYRQDPGLGLRQIYYSMNVEVTDKGDVPEGYKVSRKEKRNFPLILESPSPNQTSLYFCASTLHGTGTSGANVLTFGAGSRLTVL.

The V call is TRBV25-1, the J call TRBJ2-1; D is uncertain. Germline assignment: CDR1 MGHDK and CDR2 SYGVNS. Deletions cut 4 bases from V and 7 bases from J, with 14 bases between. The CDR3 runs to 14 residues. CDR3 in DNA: TGTGCCAGCAGTGTTGGGAACATCCGTAATGAGCAGTTCTTC. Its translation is CASSVGNIRNEQFF.

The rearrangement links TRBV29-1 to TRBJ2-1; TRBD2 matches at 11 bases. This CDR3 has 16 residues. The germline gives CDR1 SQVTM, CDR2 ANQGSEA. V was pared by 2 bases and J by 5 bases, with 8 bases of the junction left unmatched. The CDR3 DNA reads TGCAGCGTTGAAATCGGGGGGACTAGCGGAAACAATGAGCAGTTCTTC. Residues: CSVEIGGTSGNNEQFF.

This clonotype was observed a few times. The CDR3 nucleotides read TGCAGCGTTGAGCTGGTAGTAGGCAATGAGCAGTTCTTC. It encodes CSVELVVGNEQFF. The chain has TRBV29-1 and TRBJ2-1; D not resolved. This CDR3 comprises 13 residues. Per germline, CDR1 SQVTM and CDR2 ANQGSEA. V shed 3 bases and J shed 6 bases, with 12 bases lying between them.

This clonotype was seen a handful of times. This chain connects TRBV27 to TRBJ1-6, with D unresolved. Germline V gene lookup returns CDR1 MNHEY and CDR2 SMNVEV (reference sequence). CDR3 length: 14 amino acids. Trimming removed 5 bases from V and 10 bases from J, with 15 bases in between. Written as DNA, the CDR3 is TGTGCCAGCAGTAGGGAGGGCATGCGGTCACCCCTCCACTTT. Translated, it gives CASSREGMRSPLHF.

The DNA of the CDR3 is TGTGCCAGCAGTTACGGGGGGAGTAGGCAGCCCCAGCATTTT. The encoded protein is CASSYGGSRQPQHF. The chain has TRBV6-2 or TRBV6-3 and TRBJ1-5; D may be TRBD1 (5 bases). Trimming pared 2 bases from V and 7 bases from J, leaving 12 bases between. Germline CDR1 is MNHEY and CDR2 is SVGEGT. This CDR3 is built from 14 residues.

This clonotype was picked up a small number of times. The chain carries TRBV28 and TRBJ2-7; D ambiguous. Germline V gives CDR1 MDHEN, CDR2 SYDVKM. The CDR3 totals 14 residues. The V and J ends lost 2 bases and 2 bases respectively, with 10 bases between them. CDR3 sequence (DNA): TGTGCCAGCAGTTTAGCCAGGCTGCCCTACGAGCAGTACTTC. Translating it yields CASSLARLPYEQYF.

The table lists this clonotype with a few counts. For the CDR3, the DNA is TGTGCCAGCAGTCCCATTCCAGAGACCCAGTACTTC. This translates into CASSPIPETQYF. The chain recombines TRBV27 with TRBJ2-5; no reliable D call. The CDR3 spans 12 residues. The V end was cut by 5 bases, the J end by 4 bases, with 8 bases between. CDR1 MNHEY and CDR2 SMNVEV come from the germline V gene (reference sequence).

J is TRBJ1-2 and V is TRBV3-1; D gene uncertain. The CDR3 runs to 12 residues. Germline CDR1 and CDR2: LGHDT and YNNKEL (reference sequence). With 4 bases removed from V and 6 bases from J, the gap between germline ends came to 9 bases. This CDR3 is CASSRGPNGYTF. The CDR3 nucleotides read TGTGCCAGCAGCCGTGGACCGAATGGCTACACCTTC.

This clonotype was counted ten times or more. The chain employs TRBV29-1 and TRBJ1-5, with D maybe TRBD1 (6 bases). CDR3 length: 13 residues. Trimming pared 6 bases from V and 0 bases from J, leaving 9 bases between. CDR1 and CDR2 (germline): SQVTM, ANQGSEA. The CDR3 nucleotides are TGCAGCGTCGGGACAAATAGCAATCAGCCCCAGCATTTT. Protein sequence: CSVGTNSNQPQHF.

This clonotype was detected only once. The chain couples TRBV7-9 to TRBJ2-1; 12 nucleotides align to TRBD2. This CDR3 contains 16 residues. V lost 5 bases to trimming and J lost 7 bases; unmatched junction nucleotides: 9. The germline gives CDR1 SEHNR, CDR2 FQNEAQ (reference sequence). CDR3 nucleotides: TGTGCCAGCAGCCCCCTGACTAGCGGGAGTTTGAATGAGCAGTTCTTC. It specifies CASSPLTSGSLNEQFF.